This T cell receptor beta chain comes out of a study of post-analysis software for immune sequencing data. Notes on the study in general: Five or six TRBV segments, TRBV5-6, TRBV5-1 and TRBV20-1 among them, were found more frequent in patients than controls.

On this clonotype: Its antigen is currently unknown.

Germline V lookup: CDR1 SQVTM, CDR2 ANQGSEA. V was clipped by 3 bases and J by 1 base, with 6 bases between them. The CDR3 runs to 12 residues. TCR beta libraries were prepared from cDNA with unique molecular identifiers. From the PCR reads, TCRdb called clonotypes with MiXCR, one entry per CDR3 protein. The sample records more than 500,000 distinct CDR3 sequences, approximately 34% being singletons. Source material: blood. The sequence was collected from a girl aged 2-17 years with multiple sclerosis. The V and J genes are TRBV29-1 and TRBJ1-1; D is perhaps TRBD1 (6 bases). The CDR3, as DNA: TGCAGCGTTGAGGGGGCGAACACTGAAGCTTTCTTT. Translation: CSVEGANTEAFF. The variable domain in full, completed from reference TRBV29-1 and TRBJ1-1, reads SAVISQKPSRDICQRGTSLTIQCQVDSQVTMMFWYRQQPGQSLTLIATANQGSEATYESGFVIDKFPISRPNLTFSTLTVSNMSPEDSSIYLCSVEGANTEAFFGQGTRLTVV.